This is a list of T cell receptor beta chains from one sample in a study of blood T cell repertoires in COVID-19. Libraries were prepared by immunoSEQ multiplex PCR; TCRdb keeps only in-frame clonotypes and omits some of them. The table shows about 400,000 clones, with approximately 89% occurring only once. The specimen was PBMCs or T cells enriched from blood (not recorded which). These receptor sequences come from a woman in her twenties or thirties who had recovered from COVID-19. Both conserved end residues are part of each CDR3. D genes are given only for firm matches. Size tells how often a clone was seen (once, few, many) or the class of an expanded clone, and some rows leave it out.

>TRBV3-1/TRBV3-2|TRBD1|13|.|TRBJ1-1
CASSQAGGTGTFF
TGTGCCAGCAGCCAAGCTGGAGGGACAGGGACTTTCTTT
>TRBV28|.|14|.|TRBJ1-1
CASSRLMRATEAFF
TGTGCCAGCAGCCGCTTAATGAGGGCCACTGAAGCTTTCTTT
>TRBV4-2|.|15|.|TRBJ2-7
CASSHVAGVRDEQYF
TGTGCCAGCAGCCACGTTGCAGGGGTGAGGGACGAGCAGTACTTC
>TRBV27|.|12|.|TRBJ1-5
CASSFRGQPQHF
TGTGCCAGCAGTTTCCGCGGTCAGCCCCAGCATTTT
>TRBV7-8|.|14|.|TRBJ1-6
CASRSQGSGSPLHF
TGTGCCAGCAGATCTCAAGGGAGTGGTTCACCCCTCCACTTT
>TRBV2|TRBD1|13|.|TRBJ1-1
CASRGTGNTEAFF
TGTGCCAGCAGGGGGACAGGGAACACTGAAGCTTTCTTT
>TRBV2|TRBD1|15|.|TRBJ1-2
CASHPLSGGEGGYTF
TGTGCCAGCCACCCCCTCTCAGGGGGCGAAGGTGGCTACACCTTC
>TRBV2|.|15|few|TRBJ1-5
CASRTLGDTHQPQHF
TGTGCCAGCAGGACGCTCGGGGACACCCATCAGCCCCAGCATTTT
>TRBV7-9|TRBD2|13|.|TRBJ2-1
CASSLGRREGLFF
TGTGCCAGCAGCTTAGGTCGTCGGGAGGGACTGTTCTTC
>TRBV6-6|.|10|.|TRBJ2-7
CASSSGEQYF
TGTGCCAGCAGTTCGGGTGAGCAGTACTTC
>TRBV5-1|TRBD2|16|.|TRBJ2-7
CASRTAGLAGNYEQYF
TGCGCCAGCAGGACCGCGGGACTAGCGGGGAACTACGAGCAGTACTTC
>TRBV12-3/TRBV12-4|.|11|once|TRBJ2-1
CASSLSVRQFF
TGTGCCAGCAGTTTGTCAGTTCGTCAGTTCTTC
>TRBV10-3|TRBD1|16|once|TRBJ2-7
CAIRETGTGGFGEQYF
TGTGCCATCAGGGAGACCGGGACAGGGGGATTCGGCGAGCAGTACTTC
>TRBV7-9|TRBD2|15|.|TRBJ2-5
CASINRGGGLETQYF
TGTGCCAGCATCAACCGCGGCGGGGGACTGGAGACCCAGTACTTC
>TRBV7-3|.|12|.|TRBJ1-1
CASSIDQGRAFF
TGTGCCAGCAGCATCGATCAGGGGCGAGCTTTCTTT
>TRBV2|.|14|.|TRBJ1-5
CASSERGNWQPQHF
TGTGCCAGCAGTGAGAGAGGGAATTGGCAGCCCCAGCATTTT
>TRBV7-3|TRBD1|15|.|TRBJ2-5
CASSLRGRERETQYF
TGTGCCAGCAGCTTGAGGGGGCGCGAGCGAGAGACCCAGTACTTC
>TRBV4-1|TRBD1|14|.|TRBJ2-7
CASSHPGQGYEQYF
TGCGCCAGCAGCCATCCTGGACAGGGCTACGAGCAGTACTTC
>TRBV5-5|TRBD1|14|.|TRBJ1-3
CASSSTGVGNTIYF
TGTGCCAGCAGCTCCACAGGGGTAGGAAACACCATATATTTT
>TRBV4-1|.|14|.|TRBJ2-7
CASSQVQGLYEQYF
TGCGCCAGCAGCCAAGTGCAGGGGCTCTACGAGCAGTACTTC
>TRBV12-2|.|17|.|TRBJ2-2
CASRPCLGGCWTGELFF
TGTGCAAGTCGCCCCTGTTTGGGGGGGTGCTGGACCGGGGAGCTGTTTTTT
>TRBV9|TRBD1|15|.|TRBJ1-3
CASSEGQRPGNTIYF
TGTGCCAGCAGCGAGGGACAGCGACCTGGAAACACCATATATTTT
>TRBV11-2|.|14|.|TRBJ1-5
CASSFGYSNQPQHF
TGTGCCAGCAGCTTCGGTTATAGCAATCAGCCCCAGCATTTT
>TRBV27|.|13|.|TRBJ1-1
CASSQYKNTEAFF
TGTGCCAGCAGCCAGTACAAGAACACTGAAGCTTTCTTT
>TRBV6-5|.|11|.|TRBJ1-1
CASQSGTEAFF
TGTGCCAGCCAGAGCGGGACTGAAGCTTTCTTT
>TRBV4-2|TRBD2|16|.|TRBJ2-7
CASSPRTSGDSYEQYF
TGTGCCAGCAGCCCCCGGACTAGCGGGGACTCCTACGAGCAGTACTTC
>TRBV3-1/TRBV3-2|TRBD1|14|once|TRBJ2-7
CASSQAGTGVEQYF
TGTGCCAGCAGCCAAGCCGGGACAGGGGTCGAGCAGTACTTC
>TRBV4-2|.|15|.|TRBJ1-2
CASSQEGSSNYGYTF
TGTGCCAGCAGCCAAGAGGGGAGCTCTAACTATGGCTACACCTTC
>TRBV6-5|TRBD2|14|.|TRBJ2-7
CASSYRGVRVEQYF
TGTGCCAGCAGTTACCGGGGGGTACGTGTCGAGCAGTACTTC
>TRBV3-1/TRBV3-2|.|14|.|TRBJ1-2
CASSQELRGNGYTF
TGTGCCAGCAGCCAAGAACTCAGGGGCAATGGCTACACCTTC
>TRBV6-2/TRBV6-3|.|16|.|TRBJ2-7
CASSYAITKATYEQYF
TGTGCCAGCAGTTACGCCATAACTAAAGCAACCTACGAGCAGTACTTC
>TRBV2|.|13|few|TRBJ2-2
CASSRQVTGELFF
TGTGCCAGCAGCCGACAGGTCACCGGGGAGCTGTTTTTT
>TRBV24-1|TRBD1|15|.|TRBJ2-7
CATSDLQQGAYEQYF
TGTGCCACCAGTGATTTGCAGCAGGGGGCCTACGAGCAGTACTTC
>TRBV6-5|TRBD2|15|.|TRBJ2-1
CASRLGLAARYEQFF
TGTGCCAGCAGACTGGGACTAGCGGCGAGGTATGAGCAGTTCTTC
>TRBV30|.|17|.|TRBJ2-5
CAWSRWEEGLYQETQYF
TGTGCCTGGAGTCGCTGGGAAGAGGGCCTGTACCAAGAGACCCAGTACTTC
>TRBV4-1|.|16|.|TRBJ2-5
CASSQVGTAPQETQYF
TGCGCCAGCAGCCAAGTGGGGACTGCCCCCCAAGAGACCCAGTACTTC
>TRBV19|.|14|.|TRBJ2-2
CASSIQARTGELFF
TGTGCCAGTAGTATACAGGCGCGCACCGGGGAGCTGTTTTTT
>TRBV7-3|.|16|.|TRBJ2-5
CASSLLGSQGLETQYF
TGTGCCAGCAGCTTACTTGGATCCCAGGGGTTGGAGACCCAGTACTTC
>TRBV11-1|TRBD2|15|.|TRBJ2-7
CASSLSAERGLEQYF
TGTGCCAGCAGCTTAAGTGCTGAGCGGGGGCTCGAGCAGTACTTC
>TRBV4-3|.|16|.|TRBJ1-2
CASSPTTLGGPYGYTF
TGCGCCAGCAGCCCGACCACCCTAGGGGGACCCTATGGCTACACCTTC
>TRBV18|.|12|.|TRBJ1-2
CASSPDTAGYTF
TGTGCCAGCTCACCAGACACAGCCGGCTACACCTTC
>TRBV4-1|.|17|.|TRBJ2-3
CASSQDPSWSRADTQYF
TGCGCCAGCAGCCAAGATCCGAGTTGGTCTCGCGCAGATACGCAGTATTTT
>TRBV5-6|TRBD1|13|.|TRBJ1-6
CASSMTGESPLHF
TGTGCCAGCAGCATGACAGGGGAGTCACCCCTCCACTTT